The subject of this entry is one TCR beta chain. Its matching antigen is unknown. Noted treatment: approximately nine-day PBMC culture with coronavirus spike peptide pools or control peptides (ViraFEST assay). The data belong to a study of vaccination and CD4 T cells after COVID-19. Study information: Control cultures were given a CEFX pool, an HIV-1 Nef pool, or no peptide.

CDR3 length: 16 amino acids. Per germline, CDR1 KGHDR and CDR2 SFDVKD. The germline V and J ends were trimmed by 5 bases and 8 bases, with 24 bases remaining between them. Sequenced with the Oncomine TCR Beta short-read assay was DNA taken from cultured CD4+ T cells. The genomic DNA was obtained from cultured CD4+ T cells by extraction with the QIAamp micro DNA kit. One entry per CDR3 protein, called by TCRdb with MiXCR from the PCR reads. Counted here are about 20,000 distinct CDR3 sequences, roughly 50% occurring once; the ten biggest clones make up roughly 2.5%. This chain uses TRBV24-1 with TRBJ2-7; a weak D match, TRBD2 (6 bases). The receptor was isolated from a human donor who had recovered from COVID-19. Sequences were derived from CD4+ T cells from blood, cultured in vitro, sampled after SARS-CoV-2 vaccination. The CDR3 bases are TGTGCCACCAGTGCACACTCCGGGGGTTCTACAGGTCAGCAGTACTTC. It encodes CATSAHSGGSTGQQYF.